The present entry profiles one TCR beta chain with its context. Ten immunoSEQ deep assay plates were used to sequence the DNA of unsorted PBMCs. Assay: immunoSEQ multiplex PCR; the TCRdb copy retains only in-frame clones and omits some. The sample has about half a million clones, around 73% seen once. After removal of 4 bases from V and 5 bases from J, the junction contained 3 bases not matched to a gene. Germline V gene data show CDR1 as LGHNA and CDR2 as YSLEER. The CDR3 runs to 14 residues. The data originate from a study of shared clonotypes between healthy human individuals. The overall study: The study enrolled a couple of women and a few men aged 18 to 49.

V usage is TRBV4-3 and J usage is TRBJ2-3, with 10 bases fitting TRBD2. The receptor was derived from a woman aged 40-49 years in good health. Some clones in this sample may be carry-over from other donors' samples. Source material: PBMCs. CDR3 sequence (DNA): TGCGCCAGCAGCCGCCTAGCGGGAGTAGATACGCAGTATTTT. Amino acids: CASSRLAGVDTQYF.